This TCR beta chain is from a study of T cell repertoires in cytomegalovirus infection. Looking at the study overall: Through public TCR beta signatures, both CMV infection and matching HLA type were indicated.

At least ten counts were recorded for this clonotype. No antigen is known for it. V was cut by 3 bases and J by 1 base, with 8 bases left in between. CDR3 length: 14 amino acids. Germline CDR1 reads LGHNA; CDR2 reads YSLEER. TCRdb reanalysed the reads using MiXCR and keeps one entry per CDR3 protein. The data hold 150,000 or so distinct CDR3 sequences, with about 22% observed a single time. The V call is TRBV4-3, the J call TRBJ2-3; D is perhaps TRBD2 (5 bases). This clonotype was sampled from a human donor in good health (CMV status not recorded). Some clones in this sample may be carry-over from other donors' samples. Specimen: CD8+ T cells from cultured PBMCs, collected from culture after CMV antigen stimulation. The CDR3 DNA follows: TGCGCCAGCAGCCATGGACTCCGCACAGATACGCAGTATTTT. It translates to CASSHGLRTDTQYF.